This entry lists 29 T cell receptor beta chains sequenced from one sample in a study of cytotoxic CD8 clonotypes in ibrutinib-treated CLL. Assay used: immunoSEQ multiplex PCR; TCRdb lists only in-frame clones, some missing. The table lists 150,000 or so clones, about 88% of them singletons, with 3% in the top ten. The source was PBMCs, collected at disease progression, from a patient treated with ibrutinib. The receptor source for this set is a human donor with chronic lymphocytic leukemia.

This clone was found a few times. The chain employs TRBV7-6 and TRBJ1-4; D uncertain. The V end was cut by 5 bases, the J end by 0 bases, with 7 bases between. This CDR3 has 14 residues. Germline values: CDR1 SGHVS, CDR2 FNYEAQ. The CDR3 spells CASSAHATNEKLFF. In DNA, the CDR3 is TGTGCCAGCAGCGCACATGCAACTAATGAAAAACTGTTTTTT.

The chain recombines TRBV7-2 with TRBJ1-5; perhaps TRBD1 as D (5 bases). Germline CDR1 and CDR2: SGHTA and FQGNSA. V lost 1 base and J 6 bases, leaving 13 bases between the germline ends. This CDR3 is 15 amino acids long. The CDR3 DNA reads as TGTGCCAGCAGCTTAGAACGGGGGAGGGGTCAGCCCCAGCATTTT. This sequence encodes CASSLERGRGQPQHF.

This clone showed up just once. This chain joins TRBV29-1 and TRBJ2-1, with unresolved D. Trimming removed 3 bases at V and 8 bases at J, with 2 bases between. This CDR3 comprises 9 residues. Germline CDR1 reads SQVTM; CDR2 reads ANQGSEA. The CDR3, as DNA: TGCAGCGTTGATTATGAGCAGTTCTTC. This encodes CSVDYEQFF.

The chain recombines TRBV5-1 with TRBJ1-1; no reliable D call. The germline V gene has CDR1 SGHRS and CDR2 YFSETQ. The CDR3 covers 15 residues. Trimming cost V 1 base and J 1 base, with 11 bases left between them. CDR3 sequence reads: CASSLYLPPNTEAFF. The CDR3 bases are TGCGCCAGCAGCTTGTATCTTCCGCCGAACACTGAAGCTTTCTTT.

The rearrangement joins TRBV5-5 to TRBJ2-7; D is unclear. CDR3 length: 14 residues. V was clipped by 0 bases and J by 3 bases, with 10 bases between them. Per the germline V gene, CDR1 is SGHKS and CDR2 is YYEKEE (reference sequence). In nucleotides, the CDR3 is TGTGCCAGCAGCTTGGGTAGGGAACACTACGAGCAGTACTTC. As protein: CASSLGREHYEQYF. Filled out from reference TRBV5-5 and TRBJ2-7, the complete variable domain reads DAGVTQSPTHLIKTRGQQVTLRCSPISGHKSVSWYQQVLGQGPQFIFQYYEKEERGRGNFPDRFSARQFPNYSSELNVNALLLGDSALYLCASSLGREHYEQYFGPGTRLTVT.

This chain connects TRBV5-1 to TRBJ2-4, with D tentatively TRBD1 (5 bases). The CDR3 runs to 13 residues. Trimming removed 4 bases at V and 6 bases at J, with 11 bases between. The germline V gene has CDR1 SGHRS and CDR2 YFSETQ. The CDR3 loop is CASSQGTLNIQYF. DNA for the CDR3: TGCGCCAGCAGCCAGGGAACGCTAAACATTCAGTACTTC.

This clone came up once. CDR3 protein: CASSPSGRANNEQFF. The DNA of the CDR3 is TGTGCCAGCAGCCCCAGCGGGAGGGCGAACAATGAGCAGTTCTTC. The chain has TRBV7-9 and TRBJ2-1; 10 bases match TRBD2. From germline, CDR1 is SEHNR and CDR2 FQNEAQ (reference sequence). The CDR3 has 15 residues. Unmatched junction bases numbered 6, after V lost 5 bases and J lost 5 bases.

The chain has TRBV5-4 and TRBJ1-4; tentative D call: TRBD1 (6 bases). Trimming pared 4 bases from V and 4 bases from J, leaving 14 bases between. CDR3 size: 15 residues. The germline V gene encodes CDR1 SGHNT and CDR2 YYREEE (reference sequence). In DNA form, the CDR3 reads TGTGCCAGCAGCCCTTCGAGGGGGAATAATGAAAAACTGTTTTTT. It encodes CASSPSRGNNEKLFF.

This chain joins TRBV18 and TRBJ1-4, with unresolved D. The V end lost 1 base, the J end lost 2 bases, and 8 bases lay between the germline ends. The CDR3 sequence is 15 residues long. CDR1 KGHSH and CDR2 LQKENI come from the germline V gene. Here the CDR3 DNA reads TGTGCCAGCTCACCACGAGGGTCGACTAATGAAAAACTGTTTTTT. It is translated as CASSPRGSTNEKLFF.

The chain employs TRBV5-4 and TRBJ2-1; D is ambiguous. Trimming pared 2 bases from V and 1 base from J, leaving 1 base between. This CDR3 comprises 12 residues. Germline loops: CDR1 SGHNT, CDR2 YYREEE (reference sequence). CDR3 residues: CASSLSYNEQFF. The CDR3 region has the DNA TGTGCCAGCAGCTTATCCTACAATGAGCAGTTCTTC.

The chain has TRBV27 and TRBJ1-2; D gene ambiguous. Per the germline V gene, CDR1 is MNHEY and CDR2 is SMNVEV (reference sequence). Trimming shortened V by 3 bases and J by 0 bases, and 8 bases separated the two germline ends. The CDR3 has 14 residues. As DNA, the CDR3 is TGTGCCAGCAGTTTCGGCTCATCTAACTATGGCTACACCTTC. Its protein product is CASSFGSSNYGYTF.

The chain is built from TRBV15 and TRBJ2-2, with no clear D. The CDR3 totals 17 residues. CDR1 is LNHNV and CDR2 is YYDKDF in the germline V gene (reference sequence). The V gene lost 0 bases and the J gene lost 5 bases, with 16 bases spanning the gap. The CDR3 coding sequence is TGTGCCACCAGCAGAGATCAACGGATGGTAGGAACCGGGGAGCTGTTTTTT. Protein: CATSRDQRMVGTGELFF. The complete variable domain, with remaining parts taken from reference TRBV15 and TRBJ2-2, reads DAMVIQNPRYQVTQFGKPVTLSCSQTLNHNVMYWYQQKSSQAPKLLFHYYDKDFNNEADTPDNFQSRRPNTSFCFLDIRSPGLGDTAMYLCATSRDQRMVGTGELFFGEGSRLTVL.

The chain has TRBV2 and TRBJ1-3, with no clear D. The V end was cut by 8 bases, the J end by 0 bases, with 11 bases between. Per germline, CDR1 SNHLY and CDR2 FYNNEI. The CDR3 runs 14 residues. Written as DNA, the CDR3 is TGTGCCAGCCGAAGAATATCCTCTGGAAACACCATATATTTT. Protein sequence: CASRRISSGNTIYF.

The J gene is TRBJ2-7, the V gene TRBV7-6; D may be TRBD1 (5 bases). This CDR3 region has 13 residues. CDR1 and CDR2 from the germline V gene are SGHVS and FNYEAQ. Between the trimmed V and J ends, which lost 3 bases and 4 bases, there was a span of 10 bases. CDR3 coding DNA: TGTGCCAGCAGCTTGCAGGGCCCTTACGAGCAGTACTTC. The encoded protein is CASSLQGPYEQYF.

For this clone: Distinct nucleotide sequences in the sample also encode this CDR3. V gene TRBV7-8 combines with J gene TRBJ2-7, with D maybe TRBD2 (6 bases). The germline V gene has CDR1 SGHVS and CDR2 FQNEAQ. The CDR3 has 15 residues. With 5 bases removed from V and 4 bases from J, the gap between germline ends came to 18 bases. The CDR3 spells CASSQTSGRKYEQYF. CDR3 DNA: TGTGCCAGCAGCCAGACCTCCGGGAGAAAGTACGAGCAGTACTTC. Complete variable domain (other parts from reference TRBV7-8 and TRBJ2-7): GAGVSQSPRYKVAKRGQDVALRCDPISGHVSLFWYQQALGQGPEFLTYFQNEAQLDKSGLPSDRFFAERPEGSVSTLKIQRTQQEDSAVYLCASSQTSGRKYEQYFGPGTRLTVT.

The chain recombines TRBV11-2 with TRBJ2-5; a possible D gene is TRBD1 (5 bases). Trimming left V 1 base short and J 5 bases short, with 11 bases between. The germline V gene has CDR1 SGHAT and CDR2 FQNNGV. This CDR3 is 14 amino acids long. The CDR3 sequence is CASSLAQGYETQYF. In DNA, the CDR3 is TGTGCCAGCAGCTTAGCCCAGGGTTACGAGACCCAGTACTTC.

The chain couples TRBV28 to TRBJ2-1; tentatively, D is TRBD1 or TRBD2 (5 bases each). V lost 5 bases to trimming and J lost 4 bases, with 12 bases between them. In germline, CDR1 is MDHEN, CDR2 SYDVKM. The CDR3 totals 14 residues. CDR3 in amino acids: CASSAVGGYNEQFF. CDR3 sequence (DNA): TGTGCCAGCAGTGCCGTTGGGGGATACAATGAGCAGTTCTTC.

This clone was observed a few times. The chain couples TRBV6-1 to TRBJ2-4; D may be TRBD1 or TRBD2 (5 bases each). The CDR3 runs 14 residues. Germline V gene sequence: CDR1 MNHNS, CDR2 SASEGT. The V end was cut by 2 bases, the J end by 7 bases, with 12 bases between. The chain's CDR3 is CASSESLEGNIQYF. CDR3 bases: TGTGCCAGCAGTGAAAGTCTAGAGGGGAACATTCAGTACTTC.

The chain employs TRBV5-4 and TRBJ2-7, with 8 bases matching TRBD2. Germline lookup yields CDR1 SGHNT and CDR2 YYREEE (reference sequence). This CDR3 region has 15 residues. V dropped 1 base and J dropped 3; count of bases not matched to a gene: 6. The CDR3 sequence: CASSLQSGGFYEQYF. For the CDR3, the DNA is TGTGCCAGCAGCTTGCAAAGCGGGGGATTCTACGAGCAGTACTTC.

Turning to this clone: The sample has other DNA sequences that encode this CDR3 too. This chain connects TRBV6-5 to TRBJ1-1; D gene uncertain. From germline, CDR1 is MNHEY and CDR2 SVGAGI. The CDR3 totals 14 residues. Trimming left V 0 bases short and J 1 base short, with 6 bases between. The DNA of the CDR3 is TGTGCCAGCAGTTACTCCGGACGGAACACTGAAGCTTTCTTT. The encoded protein is CASSYSGRNTEAFF.

This clone was seen more than once but under ten times. The V gene is TRBV5-5, the J gene TRBJ1-5; no definite D call. V gave up 0 bases and J gave up 5 bases, with 6 bases separating them. From germline, CDR1 is SGHKS and CDR2 YYEKEE (reference sequence). The CDR3 spans 13 residues. The CDR3 DNA reads TGTGCCAGCAGCTTGGTGGGGTATCAGCCCCAGCATTTT. Translation: CASSLVGYQPQHF.

The chain carries TRBV7-9 and TRBJ2-7, with 7 bases that match TRBD2. Germline V gives CDR1 SEHNR, CDR2 FQNEAQ (reference sequence). The J segment lost 3 bases and the V segment lost 1 base, leaving 6 bases of the junction unmatched. This CDR3 contains 15 residues. CDR3 coding DNA: TGTGCCAGCAGCTTAGGGGCTAGCGGAAACTACGAGCAGTACTTC. This encodes CASSLGASGNYEQYF.

This chain uses TRBV7-6 with TRBJ2-7; 8 nucleotides agree with TRBD1. The V gene's germline CDR1 is SGHVS and CDR2 FNYEAQ. This CDR3 region has 17 residues. Trimming cost V 0 bases and J 3 bases; bases outside gene matches: 10. DNA of the CDR3: TGTGCCAGCAGCTTAGCGGTAAGGACAGGGTCCCTCTACGAGCAGTACTTC. Its protein product is CASSLAVRTGSLYEQYF. The full variable domain, its missing parts supplied by reference TRBV7-6 and TRBJ2-7, is GAGVSQSPRYKVTKRGQDVALRCDPISGHVSLYWYRQALGQGPEFLTYFNYEAQQDKSGLPNDRFSAERPEGSISTLTIQRTEQRDSAMYRCASSLAVRTGSLYEQYFGPGTRLTVT.

V is TRBV9 and J is TRBJ2-7; D is perhaps TRBD1 or TRBD2 (5 bases each). The CDR3 consists of 15 residues. Germline V gene lookup returns CDR1 SGDLS and CDR2 YYNGEE. V shed 0 bases and J shed 2 bases, with 12 bases lying between them. The CDR3 nucleotides read TGTGCCAGCAGCGTAGGGGGGACGGGACCCTACGAGCAGTACTTC. It specifies CASSVGGTGPYEQYF.

This clone was observed a handful of times. The J gene is TRBJ2-2, the V gene TRBV4-1; TRBD1 matches 8 bases. The germline CDR1 and CDR2 sequences are MGHRA and YSYEKL. Trimming at V came to 6 bases and at J to 9 bases, leaving 12 bases not matched to a gene. This CDR3 contains 15 residues. The CDR3 reads CASSYGQGTRRELFF. The CDR3 DNA sequence: TGCGCCAGCAGTTACGGACAGGGAACGAGGCGGGAGCTGTTTTTT.

V and J are TRBV28 and TRBJ2-5, with 7 bases aligning to TRBD2. CDR1 is MDHEN and CDR2 is SYDVKM in the germline V gene. Trimming removed 3 bases from V and 1 base from J; junction bases left unmatched: 5. The CDR3 runs to 15 residues. The CDR3 loop reads CASSFGAGTQETQYF. In nucleotides, the CDR3 is TGTGCCAGCAGTTTCGGAGCGGGAACCCAAGAGACCCAGTACTTC.

The DNA for the CDR3 is TGTGCCAGCAGCGTTTCGGGACTAGCGGCTTCAGAGACCCAGTACTTC. Residues: CASSVSGLAASETQYF. The gene calls are TRBV9 and TRBJ2-5; 11 bases agree with TRBD2. The CDR3 has 16 amino acids. V was pared by 2 bases and J by 4 bases, with 7 bases of the junction left unmatched. CDR1 is SGDLS and CDR2 is YYNGEE in the germline V gene. Combining the CDR3 with reference TRBV9 and TRBJ2-5 gives the whole variable domain DSGVTQTPKHLITATGQRVTLRCSPRSGDLSVYWYQQSLDQGLQFLIQYYNGEERAKGNILERFSAQQFPDLHSELNLSSLELGDSALYFCASSVSGLAASETQYFGPGTRLLVL.

The V gene is TRBV7-9, the J gene TRBJ2-7; a possible D gene is TRBD1 (5 bases). This CDR3 region has 13 residues. Germline V CDR1 and CDR2: SEHNR, FQNEAQ (reference sequence). V shed 7 bases and J shed 3 bases, with 13 bases lying between them. The CDR3 here is CASKVGDSYEQYF. The CDR3 DNA reads as TGTGCCAGCAAGGTTGGAGACAGCTACGAGCAGTACTTC.

The chain combines TRBV5-1 with TRBJ1-1; TRBD1 aligns across 7 bases. CDR1 SGHRS and CDR2 YFSETQ come from the germline V gene. CDR3 length: 17 residues. V lost 6 bases, J lost 5 bases, and 19 bases stayed unmatched. The DNA of the CDR3 is TGCGCCAGCACCCATGGGGACCCGACAGGGCCTGGGACTGAAGCTTTCTTT. This codes for CASTHGDPTGPGTEAFF.